Shown below are 17 T cell receptor beta chains from a single sample sequenced in a study of shared clonotypes between healthy human individuals. This table comes from immunoSEQ multiplex PCR, and its TCRdb copy is limited to in-frame clones, with some not included. The sample holds roughly 2.4 million clones, approximately 94% seen once. Specimen: naive CD4+ T cells sorted from blood. Subset defined: CD45RA+ positively selected. The receptors here all came from a young man in good health.

The V and J genes are TRBV7-9 and TRBJ1-4; TRBD1 agrees at 7 bases. The germline V gene encodes CDR1 SEHNR and CDR2 FQNEAQ (reference sequence). This CDR3 region has 15 residues. Trimming removed 5 bases from V and 8 bases from J; junction bases left unmatched: 11. This CDR3 reads CASSQGGVTPEKLFF. DNA of the CDR3: TGTGCCAGCAGCCAGGGGGGGGTTACCCCCGAAAAACTGTTTTTT.

This sequence joins TRBV30 and TRBJ2-6; perhaps D is TRBD1 or TRBD2 (5 bases each). The CDR3 runs 17 residues. V lost 0 bases and J 0 bases, leaving 12 bases between the germline ends. The germline V gene has CDR1 GTSNPN and CDR2 SVGIG (reference sequence). The CDR3 sequence is CAWSVGDVSSGANVLTF. The CDR3 DNA sequence: TGTGCCTGGAGTGTAGGGGACGTAAGCTCTGGGGCCAACGTCCTGACTTTC.

The rearrangement links TRBV10-2 to TRBJ2-5, with D perhaps matching TRBD1 or TRBD2 (6 bases each). CDR3 size: 13 residues. V lost 5 bases, J lost 5 bases, and 12 bases lay in between. CDR1 and CDR2 from the germline V gene are WSHSY and SAAADI. In DNA form, the CDR3 reads TGCGCCAGCAGTTCAGTAGGGGGGGAGACCCAGTACTTC. Protein: CASSSVGGETQYF.

A few counts support this clone. The rearrangement links TRBV6-5 to TRBJ1-2, with D possibly being TRBD1 (5 bases). The V end lost 8 bases, the J end lost 8 bases, and 15 bases lay between the germline ends. Germline CDR1 and CDR2: MNHEY and SVGAGI. The CDR3 has 12 amino acids. The CDR3 region is CASRKGSGGYTF. In nucleotides, the CDR3 is TGTGCCAGCCGTAAGGGGTCAGGAGGCTACACCTTC.

This clone was observed a single time. The same CDR3 is also encoded by other DNA sequences in this sample. V is TRBV6-5 and J is TRBJ2-3; maybe TRBD2 (5 bases). The V gene's germline CDR1 is MNHEY and CDR2 SVGAGI. This CDR3 spans 11 amino acids. The V gene lost 6 bases and the J gene lost 6 bases, with 7 bases spanning the gap. CDR3 DNA: TGTGCCAGCAGATTAGCGGATACGCAGTATTTT. This codes for CASRLADTQYF.

This chain connects TRBV28 to TRBJ2-7; 11 nucleotides align to TRBD2. Germline trimming cut 6 bases from V and 4 bases from J; bases unmatched to any gene: 5. The germline V gene encodes CDR1 MDHEN and CDR2 SYDVKM. The CDR3 is 14 residues long. The CDR3 spells CASSFSGGGYEQYF. CDR3 coding DNA: TGTGCCAGCAGCTTTAGCGGGGGGGGATACGAGCAGTACTTC. Filled out from reference TRBV28 and TRBJ2-7, the complete variable domain reads DVKVTQSSRYLVKRTGEKVFLECVQDMDHENMFWYRQDPGLGLRLIYFSYDVKMKEKGDIPEGYSVSREKKERFSLILESASTNQTSMYLCASSFSGGGYEQYFGPGTRLTVT.

The gene calls are TRBV28 and TRBJ2-5; D call uncertain. The CDR3 covers 12 residues. The ends were cut back, 7 bases at V and 5 bases at J, with 11 bases in the middle. The V gene's germline CDR1 is MDHEN and CDR2 SYDVKM. The CDR3 region is CASKPSGETQYF. In DNA, the CDR3 is TGTGCCAGCAAACCTTCCGGGGAGACCCAGTACTTC. The variable domain in full, completed from reference TRBV28 and TRBJ2-5, reads DVKVTQSSRYLVKRTGEKVFLECVQDMDHENMFWYRQDPGLGLRLIYFSYDVKMKEKGDIPEGYSVSREKKERFSLILESASTNQTSMYLCASKPSGETQYFGPGTRLLVL.

The chain couples TRBV9 to TRBJ2-3, with 8 positions matching TRBD2. This CDR3 is 16 amino acids long. From germline, CDR1 is SGDLS and CDR2 YYNGEE. J was trimmed by 0 bases and V by 3 bases; bases with no gene match: 6. CDR3 loop: CASSGTSGISTDTQYF. CDR3 in DNA: TGTGCCAGCAGCGGTACTAGCGGCATTAGCACAGATACGCAGTATTTT.

V usage is TRBV9 and J usage is TRBJ2-1; 10 positions match TRBD2. The germline CDR1 and CDR2 sequences are SGDLS and YYNGEE. This CDR3 is built from 16 residues. With V trimmed by 4 bases and J by 1 base, 5 bases remained unmatched. The CDR3 nucleotides are TGTGCCAGCAGCAATCTAGCGGGAGTTTCCTACAATGAGCAGTTCTTC. Translation: CASSNLAGVSYNEQFF.

The V and J genes are TRBV2 and TRBJ1-4, with no clear D. The germline V and J ends were trimmed by 8 bases and 7 bases, with 11 bases remaining between them. CDR1 and CDR2 (germline): SNHLY, FYNNEI. This CDR3 is 12 amino acids long. CDR3 coding DNA: TGTGCCAGCTTTGGACCACCTGAAAAACTGTTTTTT. Its protein is CASFGPPEKLFF.

The CDR3 loop reads CASSYGDSRNEKLFF. The CDR3 nucleotides read TGTGCCAGCAGTTACGGGGACAGCAGGAATGAAAAACTGTTTTTT. The chain joins TRBV6-5 to TRBJ1-4, with 7 nucleotides matching TRBD1. CDR1 and CDR2 from the germline V gene are MNHEY and SVGAGI. J was trimmed by 5 bases and V by 2 bases; bases with no gene match: 5. The CDR3 sequence is 15 residues long.

The chain joins TRBV10-3 to TRBJ2-7, with 7 bases that match TRBD2. The length of the CDR3 is 14 residues. J gave up 4 bases and V 3 bases, and 6 bases lay outside the gene matches. Germline lookup yields CDR1 ENHRY and CDR2 SYGVKD. CDR3 residues: CAISDEGRVYEQYF. As DNA, the CDR3 is TGTGCCATCAGTGACGAGGGGAGGGTTTACGAGCAGTACTTC.

The J gene is TRBJ2-3, the V gene TRBV5-1, with TRBD2 as a possible D gene (6 bases). Trimming shortened V by 4 bases and J by 2 bases, and 17 bases separated the two germline ends. The CDR3 runs to 16 residues. Germline V lookup: CDR1 SGHRS, CDR2 YFSETQ. CDR3 sequence reads: CASSPGSGLNTDTQYF. CDR3 bases: TGCGCCAGCAGCCCGGGGTCGGGACTTAACACAGATACGCAGTATTTT.

This sequence joins TRBV27 and TRBJ1-1, with D perhaps TRBD1 (6 bases). The germline V and J ends were trimmed by 2 bases and 5 bases, with 9 bases remaining between them. Germline assignment: CDR1 MNHEY and CDR2 SMNVEV (reference sequence). The CDR3 contains 13 residues. The CDR3 here is CASSLTGRTEAFF. For the CDR3, the DNA is TGTGCCAGCAGTTTAACAGGGCGGACTGAAGCTTTCTTT.

A few counts support this clone. V and J are TRBV5-4 and TRBJ1-2; a possible D gene is TRBD1 (6 bases). Germline assignment: CDR1 SGHNT and CDR2 YYREEE (reference sequence). CDR3 size: 15 residues. Trimming took off 3 bases at V and 2 bases at J, with 14 bases between the two ends. The CDR3 here is CASSSLWGGNYGYTF. CDR3 bases: TGTGCCAGCAGCTCCCTATGGGGGGGCAACTATGGCTACACCTTC.

This chain connects TRBV6-1 to TRBJ2-1; 9 nucleotides line up with TRBD1. Germline CDR1 MNHNS, CDR2 SASEGT. Trimming removed 6 bases from V and 8 bases from J; junction bases left unmatched: 11. This CDR3 is built from 15 residues. CDR3 residues: CASRQPGQGLDEQFF. CDR3 nucleotides: TGTGCCAGCAGGCAGCCGGGACAGGGCTTGGATGAGCAGTTCTTC.

The chain employs TRBV7-2 and TRBJ2-4, with 9 bases lining up with TRBD1. The CDR3 spans 14 residues. The germline V gene encodes CDR1 SGHTA and CDR2 FQGNSA. V dropped 5 bases and J dropped 6; count of bases not matched to a gene: 5. Here the CDR3 reads CASSQGQGGNIQYF. The CDR3 nucleotides read TGTGCCAGCAGCCAGGGACAGGGCGGAAACATTCAGTACTTC.